These T cell receptor beta chains were read from a single sample in a study of blood T cell repertoires in COVID-19. Profiled with immunoSEQ multiplex PCR; TCRdb holds only in-frame clones, not every one. Counted here are hundreds of thousands of clones, approximately 85% occurring once; the ten biggest clones make up roughly 2%. The sample comprised PBMCs or T cells enriched from blood (not recorded which). Source of these receptors: a woman in her thirties or forties with acute COVID-19. Both conserved end residues are part of each CDR3. D genes are given only for firm matches. Part of the rows lack a size; the others show once, few, many or a class for expanded clones.

TRBJ1-3 | TRBV20-1 | TRBD1 | - | TGCAGTGCTAGTACCCGGACAGGCTACTCTGGAAACACCATATATTTT | CSASTRTGYSGNTIYF
TRBJ1-4 | TRBV29-1 | TRBD1 | - | TGCAGCGTTGGAAATTTCGGGACAGGAGGTGAAAAACTGTTTTTT | CSVGNFGTGGEKLFF
TRBJ2-5 | TRBV3-1/TRBV3-2 | - | - | TGTGCCAGCAGCCATCAGGGGATTAGGGAGACCCAGTACTTC | CASSHQGIRETQYF
TRBJ1-2 | TRBV27 | - | - | TGTGCCAGCAGTCCCCAGGGAAACAGGCCCTTCTATGGCTACACCTTC | CASSPQGNRPFYGYTF
TRBJ2-5 | TRBV7-9 | - | - | TGTGCCAGCAGCCGCACTAGCCCCCAAGAGACCCAGTACTTC | CASSRTSPQETQYF
TRBJ1-1 | TRBV13 | TRBD1 | - | TGTGCCAGCAGCTTAGGGGACAGGGGAAGGGTGAACACTGAAGCTTTCTTT | CASSLGDRGRVNTEAFF
TRBJ2-7 | TRBV9 | - | - | TGTGCCAGCAGCGTAGGGGCAGTTTCTTCCTACGAGCAGTACTTC | CASSVGAVSSYEQYF
TRBJ2-5 | TRBV24-1 | TRBD2 | - | TGTGCCACCAGTGAAGATAGCGGGGGGATAAAAGAGACCCAGTACTTC | CATSEDSGGIKETQYF
TRBJ1-1 | TRBV9 | - | few | TGTGCCAGCAGCGTAAGTGGGGCGACTGAAGCTTTCTTT | CASSVSGATEAFF
TRBJ2-2 | TRBV10-3 | - | - | TGTGCCATCAGACCGAGGGGGACCGTCGGCACCGGGGAGCTGTTTTTT | CAIRPRGTVGTGELFF
TRBJ1-2 | TRBV25-1 | - | - | TGTGCCAGCAGTGAATCCGACAGGAGCTATGGCTACACCTTC | CASSESDRSYGYTF
TRBJ2-7 | TRBV5-1 | TRBD1 | - | TGCGCCAGCAGCCGGTACGGACAGGGAGGCGAGCAGTACTTC | CASSRYGQGGEQYF
TRBJ2-2 | TRBV3-1/TRBV3-2 | TRBD2 | - | TGTGCCAGCAGCATGTTAGCGGGGAAGAACACCGGGGAGCTGTTTTTT | CASSMLAGKNTGELFF
TRBJ2-7 | TRBV7-9 | TRBD1 | - | TGTGCCAGCAGCCGGACAGGGTTTGGCGAGCAGTACTTC | CASSRTGFGEQYF
TRBJ1-2 | TRBV5-6 | - | - | TGTGCCAGCAGCGGGCGGGTGCCTAACTATGGCTACACCTTC | CASSGRVPNYGYTF
TRBJ2-1 | TRBV18 | TRBD2 | once | TGTGCCAGCTCACCACTCTCTCGGACTAGCGGGGGGGCCTATGAGCAGTTCTTC | CASSPLSRTSGGAYEQFF